These 25 T cell receptor beta chains came from one sample sequenced in a study of cytomegalovirus exposure and HLA in healthy donors. Using immunoSEQ multiplex PCR, the repertoire was profiled, and TCRdb retains in-frame clones only, with some absent. The sample includes 160,000 or so clones, 85% to 90% seen only once; the top ten take roughly 3%. Input material: PBMCs. The receptors here all came from a man aged 18-30 years in good health and CMV-seronegative.

This chain connects TRBV6-4 to TRBJ2-3; a possible D gene is TRBD2 (5 bases). Germline loops: CDR1 MRHNA, CDR2 SNTAGT. V lost 0 bases and J 6 bases, leaving 7 bases between the germline ends. The length of the CDR3 is 13 residues. The CDR3 nucleotides are TGTGCCAGCAGTGACTCGGAGGCGGATACGCAGTATTTT. Translation gives CASSDSEADTQYF.

V gene TRBV7-9 combines with J gene TRBJ2-1; 7 nucleotides line up with TRBD1. In germline, CDR1 is SEHNR, CDR2 FQNEAQ (reference sequence). CDR3 length: 14 residues. V dropped 5 bases and J dropped 7; count of bases not matched to a gene: 8. DNA for the CDR3: TGTGCCAGCAGCCGAGACAGGGATGGGAATGAGCAGTTCTTC. Amino acids: CASSRDRDGNEQFF.

A few counts support this clone. This CDR3 is CASTPDSPGTQYF. The CDR3 nucleotides read TGTGCCAGCACCCCGGACAGCCCAGGGACCCAGTACTTC. This chain uses TRBV2 with TRBJ2-5; TRBD1 is a possible D gene (6 bases). Deletions cut 7 bases from V and 7 bases from J, with 16 bases between. CDR3 length: 13 residues. Germline CDR1 and CDR2: SNHLY and FYNNEI.

The V call is TRBV5-1, the J call TRBJ1-1; D is possibly TRBD1 (5 bases). The germline V gene has CDR1 SGHRS and CDR2 YFSETQ. CDR3 length: 14 amino acids. Trimming took off 1 base at V and 1 base at J, with 8 bases between the two ends. CDR3 protein: CASSLLGQNTEAFF. The DNA of the CDR3 is TGCGCCAGCAGCTTGCTGGGGCAGAACACTGAAGCTTTCTTT.

Only a few counts were recorded for this clone. The chain combines TRBV6-5 with TRBJ2-2; no firm D call. Germline V gives CDR1 MNHEY, CDR2 SVGAGI. V dropped 3 bases and J dropped 4 bases, with 6 bases sitting between them. CDR3 length: 13 residues. CDR3 in DNA: TGTGCCAGCAGTTATCAGATCACCGGGGAGCTGTTTTTT. The encoded protein is CASSYQITGELFF.

This clone was observed a single time. This rearrangement joins TRBV4-1 to TRBJ2-2, with D perhaps matching TRBD1 (7 bases). V lost 0 bases and J 4 bases, leaving 12 bases between the germline ends. The germline V gene encodes CDR1 MGHRA and CDR2 YSYEKL. The CDR3 is 16 amino acids. The CDR3: CASSQEWGDSTGELFF. DNA of the CDR3: TGCGCCAGCAGCCAAGAATGGGGGGACAGCACCGGGGAGCTGTTTTTT.

The chain couples TRBV7-2 to TRBJ1-3, with TRBD1 as a possible D gene (6 bases). V lost 5 bases and J lost 0, with 8 bases in between. Germline V gene lookup returns CDR1 SGHTA and CDR2 FQGNSA. The CDR3 is made up of 14 amino acids. This CDR3 reads CASSQDSSGNTIYF. The CDR3, as DNA: TGTGCCAGCAGCCAGGACAGCTCTGGAAACACCATATATTTT.

The rearrangement joins TRBV5-4 to TRBJ1-4; TRBD1 might be the D (6 bases). CDR3 length: 16 residues. Germline-derived CDR1 and CDR2 are SGHNT and YYREEE (reference sequence). V lost 4 bases to trimming and J lost 8 bases, with 21 bases between them. The CDR3 sequence is CASSPQPTGGGEKLFF. The CDR3 region has the DNA TGTGCCAGCAGCCCCCAACCGACAGGCGGGGGGGAAAAACTGTTTTTT.

J is TRBJ1-4 and V is TRBV7-9; a possible D gene is TRBD1 (6 bases). This CDR3 comprises 11 residues. Germline CDR1 is SEHNR and CDR2 is FQNEAQ (reference sequence). Trimming shortened V by 9 bases and J by 7 bases, and 9 bases separated the two germline ends. The CDR3 spells CAREQGEKLFF. The CDR3 DNA follows: TGTGCCAGGGAACAGGGTGAAAAACTGTTTTTT.

The chain combines TRBV14 with TRBJ2-7; maybe TRBD1 (5 bases). Trimming took 2 bases from V and 2 from J, leaving 10 bases between them. There are 14 residues in the CDR3. Germline assignment: CDR1 SGHDN and CDR2 FVKESK. This chain's CDR3 is CASSQTTATYEQYF. The CDR3 bases are TGTGCCAGCAGCCAAACGACAGCAACCTACGAGCAGTACTTC.

The chain has TRBV5-1 and TRBJ2-7; TRBD1 matches at 11 bases. After removal of 5 bases from V and 2 bases from J, the junction contained 9 bases not matched to a gene. Germline V lookup: CDR1 SGHRS, CDR2 YFSETQ. This CDR3 is built from 16 residues. The CDR3 sequence: CASSIGGGQGAYEQYV. In DNA, the CDR3 is TGCGCCAGCAGTATTGGCGGGGGACAGGGGGCCTACGAGCAGTACGTC.

The rearrangement joins TRBV5-4 to TRBJ1-1, with 8 bases matching TRBD1. The germline CDR1 and CDR2 sequences are SGHNT and YYREEE (reference sequence). Trimming took 4 bases from V and 1 from J; bases not matched to a gene: 12. The CDR3 has 17 residues. The CDR3 DNA is TGTGCCAGCAGCCCGTTAGGGCCAGGGGGCTGGAACACTGAAGCTTTCTTT. Protein: CASSPLGPGGWNTEAFF.

The chain employs TRBV28 and TRBJ1-4, with TRBD1 matching over 9 bases. This CDR3 region has 15 residues. V was pared by 5 bases and J by 4 bases, with 5 bases of the junction left unmatched. Germline-derived CDR1 and CDR2 are MDHEN and SYDVKM. The CDR3 DNA sequence: TGTGCCAGCAGTACCGACAGGGGGGATAATGAAAAACTGTTTTTT. It is translated as CASSTDRGDNEKLFF.

V is TRBV5-1 and J is TRBJ2-2, with TRBD2 matching over 9 bases. Germline CDR1 reads SGHRS; CDR2 reads YFSETQ. Unmatched junction bases numbered 7, after V lost 4 bases and J lost 3 bases. The CDR3 sequence is 16 residues long. The CDR3 sequence is CASSPGTSKDTGELFF. CDR3 coding DNA: TGCGCCAGCAGCCCGGGGACTAGCAAGGACACCGGGGAGCTGTTTTTT.

The chain combines TRBV2 with TRBJ1-5, with 9 nucleotides matching TRBD1. The CDR3 covers 15 residues. Germline V lookup: CDR1 SNHLY, CDR2 FYNNEI. With 2 bases clipped from V and 7 bases from J, the junction kept 6 bases outside the gene matches. CDR3 sequence reads: CASSELQGANQPQHF. CDR3 bases: TGTGCCAGCAGTGAATTACAGGGGGCAAACCAGCCCCAGCATTTT.

V is TRBV2 and J is TRBJ2-1; TRBD2 matches 14 bases. V lost 8 bases and J lost 0; bases outside the gene matches: 6. This CDR3 is built from 17 residues. Germline V lookup: CDR1 SNHLY, CDR2 FYNNEI. The CDR3 DNA is TGTGCCAGCCCGCGGACTAGCGGGGGGAGCTCCTACAATGAGCAGTTCTTC. It translates to CASPRTSGGSSYNEQFF.

The CDR3 region is CASTATGDQPQHF. DNA of the CDR3: TGCGCCAGCACCGCAACAGGGGATCAGCCCCAGCATTTT. J is TRBJ1-5 and V is TRBV10-2, with 7 bases that match TRBD1. The CDR3 runs to 13 residues. Germline CDR1 reads WSHSY; CDR2 reads SAAADI. Germline trimming cut 7 bases from V and 5 bases from J; bases unmatched to any gene: 5.

This clone has only one observation. The V gene is TRBV27, the J gene TRBJ1-1; unclear D gene. The germline V and J ends were trimmed by 1 base and 3 bases, with 12 bases remaining between them. Germline lookup yields CDR1 MNHEY and CDR2 SMNVEV (reference sequence). There are 15 residues in the CDR3. The CDR3 DNA reads TGTGCCAGCAGTTTATTGGGAGGGTACGACACTGAAGCTTTCTTT. Translating gives CASSLLGGYDTEAFF.

The chain recombines TRBV29-1 with TRBJ1-4; tentatively, D is TRBD1 (5 bases). CDR3 length equals 14 residues. CDR1 is SQVTM and CDR2 is ANQGSEA in the germline V gene. Trimming left V 7 bases short and J 8 bases short, with 20 bases between. CDR3 sequence (DNA): TGCAGCGCTCGAGGCTGGGGGGAGGAAGAAAAACTGTTTTTT. Protein: CSARGWGEEEKLFF.

The genes are TRBV6-1 and TRBJ1-2; D possibly corresponds to TRBD1 (6 bases). The germline V gene encodes CDR1 MNHNS and CDR2 SASEGT. The CDR3 totals 14 residues. With 1 base removed from V and 7 bases from J, the gap between germline ends came to 13 bases. The CDR3 region is CASSEGQGPSGYTF. In nucleotides, the CDR3 is TGTGCCAGCAGTGAAGGGCAGGGGCCTAGTGGCTACACCTTC.

The chain combines TRBV19 with TRBJ2-2; 9 nucleotides align to TRBD2. The V gene's germline CDR1 is LNHDA and CDR2 SQIVND (reference sequence). J gave up 5 bases and V 5 bases, and 9 bases lay outside the gene matches. CDR3 length equals 16 residues. This CDR3 reads CASSRTAGGGTGELFF. The DNA of the CDR3 is TGTGCCAGTAGTCGCACAGCGGGAGGTGGAACCGGGGAGCTGTTTTTT.

J is TRBJ2-1 and V is TRBV4-3, with 8 bases lining up with TRBD2. J was trimmed by 7 bases and V by 6 bases; bases with no gene match: 26. Germline lookup yields CDR1 LGHNA and CDR2 YSLEER. The CDR3 has 20 residues. CDR3 protein: CASSKRVGLTLAGQKNEQFF. DNA of the CDR3: TGCGCCAGCAGTAAAAGGGTAGGTTTGACGCTAGCGGGTCAGAAGAATGAGCAGTTCTTC.

The genes are TRBV29-1 and TRBJ2-5, with TRBD2 identical over 7 bases. Germline-derived CDR1 and CDR2 are SQVTM and ANQGSEA. V trimming: 7 bases; J trimming: 2 bases; junction bases outside the gene matches: 10. The CDR3 is made up of 14 amino acids. CDR3 in amino acids: CSAVAGITQETQYF. DNA for the CDR3: TGCAGCGCCGTAGCGGGTATCACACAAGAGACCCAGTACTTC.

The gene calls are TRBV28 and TRBJ2-7; 8 nucleotides align to TRBD2. This CDR3 region has 17 residues. With V trimmed by 4 bases and J by 0 bases, 11 bases remained unmatched. Germline lookup yields CDR1 MDHEN and CDR2 SYDVKM. The CDR3 protein is CASSSSSTSAYSYEQYV. The CDR3 DNA follows: TGTGCCAGCAGTTCCTCCTCGACTAGCGCCTACTCCTACGAGCAGTACGTC.

The chain links TRBV20-1 to TRBJ2-7; the match to TRBD1 covers 7 bases. V lost 4 bases, J lost 3 bases, and 0 bases stayed unmatched. Germline assignment: CDR1 DFQATT and CDR2 SNEGSKA (reference sequence). This CDR3 comprises 11 residues. The CDR3 loop reads CSATGGYEQYF. CDR3 sequence (DNA): TGCAGTGCTACAGGGGGCTACGAGCAGTACTTC.